This T cell receptor beta chain was retrieved from a study of technical replicates of blood from a handful of donors. Between the trimmed V and J ends, which lost 2 bases and 7 bases, there was a span of 7 bases. Germline V CDR1 and CDR2: SGHDT, YYEEEE. This CDR3 has 12 residues. TCRdb's table, derived via immunoSEQ multiplex PCR, lists solely in-frame clones and lacks some. The table records over 45,000 clones, around nine tenths of them present only once. The receptor comes from a human donor in good health. Some clones in this sample may be carry-over from other donors' samples. Sequenced input: PBMCs. V gene TRBV5-6 combines with J gene TRBJ2-1; the D gene is possibly TRBD2 (6 bases). The CDR3 protein is CASSFRGNEQFF. DNA for the CDR3: TGTGCCAGCAGCTTCCGGGGGAATGAGCAGTTCTTC.